The table lists the clone carrying this T cell receptor beta chain with a few counts. This entry belongs to a study of blood T cell repertoires in COVID-19. Study in general: COVID-19 samples, acute and convalescent, were from the United States, Italy and Spain. PBMCs, B-cell-depleted T cells, or T cells were the source of the cDNA or gDNA that made up the material.

The CDR3 sequence is 16 residues long. Germline lookup yields CDR1 GTSNPN and CDR2 SVGIG (reference sequence). The trim removed 5 bases at V and 4 bases at J, leaving 12 bases unmatched. How the authors handled the data: From reference gene primer amplification, estimates of nucleated cell counts were derived. Assay: immunoSEQ multiplex PCR; the TCRdb copy retains only in-frame clones and omits some. Clone size and the V and J calls come from that table; the DNA yielded D and trimming. The table includes approximately 96,000 clones, 70% to 90% detected once. The clonotype originates from a woman aged 80 or older with acute or convalescent COVID-19. The specimen was peripheral blood. The V call is TRBV30, the J call TRBJ2-1, with 9 bases that match TRBD1. CDR3 DNA sequence: TGTGCCTGGGAAGGGACCGGGACAGGGACGTACAATGAGCAGTTCTTC. Its protein is CAWEGTGTGTYNEQFF. Filled out from reference TRBV30 and TRBJ2-1, the complete variable domain reads SQTIHQWPATLVQPVGSPLSLECTVEGTSNPNLYWYRQAAGRGLQLLFYSVGIGQISSEVPQNLSASRPQDRQFILSSKKLLLSDSGFYLCAWEGTGTGTYNEQFFGPGTRLTVL.